These T cell receptor beta chains were read from a single sample in a study of T-cell reconstitution after alpha-beta-depleted transplantation in children. In TCRdb, the PCR reads were re-called with MiXCR into one record per CDR3 protein. The repertoire holds 70,000 to 100,000 distinct CDR3 sequences, with 12% as singletons. The sequences come from PBMCs from the stem cell graft donor, collected from the stem cell graft. These receptors all stem from a human donor who donated a stem cell graft to a child with inherited bone marrow failure. Both conserved end residues are part of each CDR3. D genes are given only for firm matches. Only some rows state a clone size, as once, few, many or a class for expanded clones.

j_call v_call clone_size d_call cdr3_aa cdr3_nt
TRBJ2-5 TRBV7-9 . . CASSLGGISQETQYF TGTGCCAGCAGCTTAGGGGGGATTTCGCAAGAGACCCAGTACTTC
TRBJ2-7 TRBV7-2 many TRBD1 CASSRIGQGAYEQYF TGTGCCAGCAGCCGTATCGGACAGGGGGCCTACGAGCAGTACTTC
TRBJ1-4 TRBV12-3/TRBV12-4 many . CASSPPGGSTNEKLFF TGTGCCAGCAGCCCGCCGGGGGGGTCAACTAATGAAAAACTGTTTTTT
TRBJ1-2 TRBV20-1 many . CSAPPGVVGYTF TGCAGTGCTCCCCCAGGGGTTGTGGGCTACACCTTC
TRBJ2-1 TRBV28 . . CASSRLYNEQFF TGTGCCAGCAGCAGACTTTACAATGAGCAGTTCTTC
TRBJ2-2 TRBV7-2 few . CASSFITPGAGELFF TGTGCCAGCAGCTTTATCACTCCGGGGGCCGGGGAGCTGTTTTTT
TRBJ1-2 TRBV5-1 few TRBD1 CASRRGTGRNIHGYTF TGCGCCAGCAGGAGAGGGACAGGGAGAAATATACATGGCTACACCTTC
TRBJ1-1 TRBV9 many TRBD1 CASTPVQGKPNTEAFF TGTGCCAGCACCCCCGTACAGGGGAAACCGAACACTGAAGCTTTCTTT
TRBJ2-7 TRBV20-1 many . CSASGSLEQYF TGCAGTGCTAGCGGGAGTCTCGAGCAGTACTTC
TRBJ2-2 TRBV5-1 many TRBD1 CASSLYGTGAAGELFF TGCGCCAGCAGCTTGTACGGGACAGGGGCGGCCGGGGAGCTGTTTTTT
TRBJ1-5 TRBV5-5 many . CASSSGTQEPQHF TGTGCCAGCAGCTCCGGGACACAAGAGCCCCAGCATTTT
TRBJ2-2 TRBV24-1 many . CATSEAGSTGELFF TGTGCCACCAGTGAGGCGGGTTCGACCGGGGAGCTGTTTTTT
TRBJ1-1 TRBV7-2 many . CASSLDTAEAFF TGTGCCAGCAGCTTAGATACGGCTGAAGCTTTCTTT